This TCR beta chain emerged from a study of blood T cell repertoires in COVID-19 (dated by TCRdb to 2020 to 2022). Broadly, across the study: Samples covering the acute and convalescent phases of COVID-19 were provided by collaborators in the United States, Italy and Spain. Deeply sampled blood TCRbeta repertoires from subjects exposed to, actively infected with, or recovered from COVID-19 were included in the dataset. Where HLA class I and class II types were available, the types were taken from metadata supplied by the sample provider, not from assay-based typing. Samples came from the ongoing ImmuneRACE study (first 160 participants) plus 1,254 subjects from 6 global collaborators. The repertoires were released in a freely available public database intended as a resource for research on the immune response to SARS-CoV-2. The prospective study material was composed of cDNA or gDNA derived from T cells, B-cell-depleted T cells, or PBMCs. Nearly every sample came with metadata listing a de-identified subject ID, COVID-19 status, age in years and sex. What the authors observed across the whole study: The amount of clinical and demographic metadata varied by source and participant and was provided uncurated.

Collaborating institutions collected whole blood in K2EDTA tubes following their own protocols. For TCRbeta analysis, collaborator samples were shipped as frozen whole blood, as isolated PBMCs, or as DNA extracted from either sample type. This clone was picked up one time. Its antigen remains undetermined. The input lacks base qualities; no much larger clone sits a single base away. TCRbeta CDR3 regions were amplified from genomic DNA by means of the immunoSEQ Assay, a bias-controlled multiplex PCR. Regarding the original processing steps: The number of nucleated cells in each sample was estimated by amplification of reference gene primers within the assay. To quantify the absolute abundance of each unique TCRbeta CDR3 rearrangement, sequence reads were collapsed and filtered. For each sample, productive Simpson clonality was calculated by taking the square root of Simpson's diversity index across productive rearrangements. In its TCRdb copy, this immuneACCESS table keeps in-frame sequences only and misses some clones. Where compared with another copy, unresolved V genes explain less than half of these, and the others have no known cause. The V and J calls and clone size were taken over from that table, and D and trimming were inferred from the DNA. A total of about 36,000 clones appear in this sample, 85% of them only once. The ten largest account for approximately 15% of the sample.

This receptor was obtained from a human donor in a cohort sampled during active COVID-19. Sequenced material: peripheral blood.

The CDR3 region has the sequence CASSQDRYGQEGNQPQHF. The DNA sequence is as follows: TGCGCCAGCAGCCAAGATAGGTATGGGCAGGAGGGCAATCAGCCCCAGCATTTT. This chain joins TRBV4-3 to TRBJ1-5; no confident D gene assignment can be made. Reading from cysteine to phenylalanine, the CDR3 counts 18 amino acids. This entry keeps only the CDR3 DNA: 54 bases, framed from base 1. Reading the germline V gene gives CDR1 LGHNA and CDR2 YSLEER. V gives up 0 bases and J gives up 2 bases, and the segment between their germline ends measures 17 bases.